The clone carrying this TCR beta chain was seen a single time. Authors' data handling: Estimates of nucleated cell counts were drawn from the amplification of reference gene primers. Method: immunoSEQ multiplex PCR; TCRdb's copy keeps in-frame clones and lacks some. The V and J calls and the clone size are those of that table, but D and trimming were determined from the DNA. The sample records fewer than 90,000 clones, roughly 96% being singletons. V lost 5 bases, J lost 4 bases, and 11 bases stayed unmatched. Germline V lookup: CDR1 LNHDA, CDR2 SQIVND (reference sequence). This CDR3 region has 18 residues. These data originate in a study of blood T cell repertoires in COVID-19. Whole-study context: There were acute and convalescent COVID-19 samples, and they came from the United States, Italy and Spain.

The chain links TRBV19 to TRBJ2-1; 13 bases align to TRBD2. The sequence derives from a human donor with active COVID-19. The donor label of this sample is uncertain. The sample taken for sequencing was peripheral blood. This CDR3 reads CASSGVPGLAGRYNEQFF. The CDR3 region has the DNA TGTGCCAGTAGTGGAGTACCGGGACTAGCGGGACGATACAATGAGCAGTTCTTC. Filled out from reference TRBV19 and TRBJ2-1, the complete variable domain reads DGGITQSPKYLFRKEGQNVTLSCEQNLNHDAMYWYRQDPGQGLRLIYYSQIVNDFQKGDIAEGYSVSREKKESFPLTVTSAQKNPTAFYLCASSGVPGLAGRYNEQFFGPGTRLTVL.